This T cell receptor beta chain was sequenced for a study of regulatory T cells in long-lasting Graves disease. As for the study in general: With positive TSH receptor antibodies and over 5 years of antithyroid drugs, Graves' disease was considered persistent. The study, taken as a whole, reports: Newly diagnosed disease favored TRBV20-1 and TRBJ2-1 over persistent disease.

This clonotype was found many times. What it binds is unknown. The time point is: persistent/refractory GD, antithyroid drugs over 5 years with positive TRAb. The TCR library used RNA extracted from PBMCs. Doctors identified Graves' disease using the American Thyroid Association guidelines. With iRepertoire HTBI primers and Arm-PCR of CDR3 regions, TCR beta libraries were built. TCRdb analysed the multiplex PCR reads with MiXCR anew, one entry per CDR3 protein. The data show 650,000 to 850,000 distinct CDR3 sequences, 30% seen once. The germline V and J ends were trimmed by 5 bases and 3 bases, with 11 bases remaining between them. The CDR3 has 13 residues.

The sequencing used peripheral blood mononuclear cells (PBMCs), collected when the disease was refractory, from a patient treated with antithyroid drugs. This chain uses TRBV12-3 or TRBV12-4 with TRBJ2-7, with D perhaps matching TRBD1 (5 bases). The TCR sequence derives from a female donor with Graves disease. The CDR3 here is CASSTGPHYEQYF. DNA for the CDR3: TGTGCCAGCAGTACAGGACCCCACTACGAGCAGTACTTC.